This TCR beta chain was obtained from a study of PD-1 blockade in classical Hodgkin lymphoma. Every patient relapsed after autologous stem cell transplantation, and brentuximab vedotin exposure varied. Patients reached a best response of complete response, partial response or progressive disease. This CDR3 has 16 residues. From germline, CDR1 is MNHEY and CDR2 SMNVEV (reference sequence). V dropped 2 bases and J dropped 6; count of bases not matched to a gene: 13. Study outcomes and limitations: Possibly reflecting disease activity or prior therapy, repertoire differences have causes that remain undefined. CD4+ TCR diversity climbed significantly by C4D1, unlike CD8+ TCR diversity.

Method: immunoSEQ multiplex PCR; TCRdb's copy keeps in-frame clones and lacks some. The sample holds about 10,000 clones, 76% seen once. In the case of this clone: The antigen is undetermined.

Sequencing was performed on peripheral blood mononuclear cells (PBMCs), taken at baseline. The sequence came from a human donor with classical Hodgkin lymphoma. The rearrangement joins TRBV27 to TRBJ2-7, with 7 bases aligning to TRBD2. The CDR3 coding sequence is TGTGCCAGCAGTTTAGGCGGGAGCGGGGTCCTACTCGAGCAGTACTTC. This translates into CASSLGGSGVLLEQYF.